This entry is about one T cell receptor beta chain. Its specificity is unknown. This entry comes from a study of cytomegalovirus exposure and HLA in healthy donors. The study's findings and limits: A later analysis revealed that TCR association rates differed between HLA loci, peaking at DRB1 and bottoming out at HLA-C. Segments of the TCR beta V type were, in most cases, productive about 87% or about 30% of the time in an earlier analysis. The CMV antigen specificity of a few CMV-associated chains was confirmed through in vitro analysis.

With 60 Vbeta and 13 Jbeta primers, the PCR was carried out. Produced via immunoSEQ multiplex PCR; TCRdb's table is partial and in-frame only. The sample holds tens of thousands of clones; 78% are singletons and the top ten take approximately 4%. All the people who gave samples were healthy bone marrow donors. The CDR3 has 14 amino acids. Germline lookup yields CDR1 SEHNR and CDR2 FQNEAQ (reference sequence). V dropped 5 bases and J dropped 0; count of bases not matched to a gene: 1. The J gene is TRBJ2-5, the V gene TRBV7-9, with 9 bases identical to TRBD2. This sequence was found in a male donor in good health and CMV-seropositive. Material: PBMCs. The CDR3 DNA follows: TGTGCCAGCAGCCCTAGCGGGAACCAAGAGACCCAGTACTTC. This sequence encodes CASSPSGNQETQYF.